The 29 T cell receptor beta chains reported below all come from one sample, sequenced in a study of T cell responses to AZD1222 COVID-19 vaccine. Data came from immunoSEQ multiplex PCR; TCRdb stores just in-frame clones and leaves some out. The sample yields roughly 110,000 clones, 84% seen once. This specimen consisted of peripheral blood, obtained on day 0 of AZD1222 vaccination. The receptors were gathered from an adult in good health.

The genes are TRBV28 and TRBJ1-6; perhaps TRBD1 as D (5 bases). There are 14 residues in the CDR3. V dropped 2 bases and J dropped 10 bases, with 12 bases sitting between them. Germline-derived CDR1 and CDR2 are MDHEN and SYDVKM. The chain's CDR3 is CASSLGGGWSPLHF. CDR3 bases: TGTGCCAGCAGTTTAGGTGGGGGTTGGTCACCCCTCCACTTT.

This chain uses TRBV29-1 with TRBJ1-5; the D is unclear. The CDR3 covers 13 residues. The germline V gene encodes CDR1 SQVTM and CDR2 ANQGSEA. The V and J ends lost 4 bases and 0 bases respectively, with 7 bases between them. The CDR3 sequence: CSVGGYSNQPQHF. CDR3 bases: TGCAGCGTTGGTGGATATAGCAATCAGCCCCAGCATTTT.

The chain joins TRBV5-1 to TRBJ1-5; the match to TRBD1 covers 7 bases. Trimming removed 4 bases from V and 6 bases from J; junction bases left unmatched: 13. In germline, CDR1 is SGHRS, CDR2 YFSETQ. This CDR3 is 16 amino acids long. The CDR3 protein is CASSTRRGGAGQPQHF. The CDR3 DNA reads as TGCGCCAGCAGCACCCGGAGAGGGGGCGCGGGTCAGCCCCAGCATTTT.

A single count supports this clone. In nucleotides, the CDR3 is TGTGCCAGCCATCGGGAGGGAGAGACCCAGTACTTC. Translating it yields CASHREGETQYF. V is TRBV2 and J is TRBJ2-5; 8 nucleotides match TRBD2. This CDR3 has 12 amino acids. Germline V gene lookup returns CDR1 SNHLY and CDR2 FYNNEI. Trimming took 8 bases from V and 4 from J; bases not matched to a gene: 3.

The chain combines TRBV3-1 (or the pseudogene TRBV3-2) with TRBJ2-7; D tentatively fits TRBD1 or TRBD2 (7 bases each). Per germline, CDR1 LGHDT and CDR2 YNNKEL (reference sequence). Trimming pared 4 bases from V and 2 bases from J, leaving 12 bases between. The length of the CDR3 is 14 residues. CDR3 loop: CASSPRGTAYEQYF. CDR3 coding DNA: TGTGCCAGCAGCCCGCGGGGGACAGCCTACGAGCAGTACTTC.

This clone appeared a single time. The chain combines TRBV5-1 with TRBJ2-1; 7 positions agree with TRBD1. CDR1 and CDR2 (germline): SGHRS, YFSETQ. The CDR3 contains 14 residues. The V gene end was trimmed by 0 bases and the J gene end by 4 bases; junction bases not matched to a gene: 1. The CDR3 DNA reads TGCGCCAGCAGCTTGGGACAGGGATACAATGAGCAGTTCTTC. Amino acids: CASSLGQGYNEQFF.

The gene calls are TRBV5-1 and TRBJ2-4, with 13 positions matching TRBD2. The V and J ends lost 3 bases and 0 bases, in that order; junction bases with no gene match: 3. The CDR3 runs 17 residues. Looked up from germline, CDR1 is SGHRS and CDR2 is YFSETQ. For the CDR3, the DNA is TGCGCCAGCAGCTCGGGACTAGCGGGGTTAGCCAAAAACATTCAGTACTTC. Residues: CASSSGLAGLAKNIQYF.

This clone has just a few counts. The gene calls are TRBV5-1 and TRBJ1-6; no clear D. The germline V gene has CDR1 SGHRS and CDR2 YFSETQ. Trimming pared 0 bases from V and 2 bases from J, leaving 9 bases between. This CDR3 region has 16 residues. The CDR3 is CASSLAEPTYNSPLHF. The CDR3 coding sequence is TGCGCCAGCAGCTTGGCCGAGCCGACCTATAATTCACCCCTCCACTTT.

This rearrangement joins TRBV3-1 (or the pseudogene TRBV3-2) to TRBJ2-7, with unresolved D. V was trimmed by 1 base and J by 4 bases, leaving 5 bases between them. There are 12 residues in the CDR3. Germline V lookup: CDR1 LGHDT, CDR2 YNNKEL (reference sequence). The DNA of the CDR3 is TGTGCCAGCAGCCAAGCGTTTTACGAGCAGTACTTC. It is translated as CASSQAFYEQYF.

V gene TRBV18 combines with J gene TRBJ2-6, with D possibly called TRBD1 or TRBD2 (6 bases each). The CDR3 sequence is 21 residues long. Trimming left V 1 base short and J 4 bases short, with 26 bases between. Germline V gene lookup returns CDR1 KGHSH and CDR2 LQKENI. The CDR3 bases are TGTGCCAGCTCACCACGTCCGCTTTCCGGGGGCATGGCGGACGGGGCCAACGTCCTGACTTTC. Translating it yields CASSPRPLSGGMADGANVLTF. Full variable domain (outside the CDR3, taken from reference TRBV18 and TRBJ2-6): NAGVMQNPRHLVRRRGQEARLRCSPMKGHSHVYWYRQLPEEGLKFMVYLQKENIIDESGMPKERFSAEFPKEGPSILRIQQVVRGDSAAYFCASSPRPLSGGMADGANVLTFGAGSRLTVL.

The V gene is TRBV10-3, the J gene TRBJ2-3; D unresolved. Germline CDR1 is ENHRY and CDR2 is SYGVKD. The ends were cut back, 1 base at V and 2 bases at J, with 4 bases in the middle. The CDR3 loop spans 13 amino acids. In DNA form, the CDR3 reads TGTGCCATCAGTGAGTTCAACACAGATACGCAGTATTTT. Translating gives CAISEFNTDTQYF.

The chain carries TRBV11-2 and TRBJ2-2, with 8 bases matching TRBD1. Germline assignment: CDR1 SGHAT and CDR2 FQNNGV. The CDR3 contains 18 residues. V gave up 7 bases and J gave up 0 bases; unmatched junction bases: 13. The CDR3 reads CASIIGTGGFANTGELFF. DNA for the CDR3: TGTGCCAGCATCATCGGGACAGGAGGTTTCGCGAACACCGGGGAGCTGTTTTTT.

This rearrangement joins TRBV28 to TRBJ1-5, with D hard to call. V shed 3 bases and J shed 0 bases, with 9 bases lying between them. In germline, CDR1 is MDHEN, CDR2 SYDVKM. The CDR3 has 15 amino acids. CDR3 nucleotide sequence: TGTGCCAGCAGTTTCATGCGTTTTAGCAATCAGCCCCAGCATTTT. It translates to CASSFMRFSNQPQHF.

The V gene is TRBV6-5, the J gene TRBJ1-3; 12 bases agree with TRBD1. After removal of 6 bases from V and 5 bases from J, the junction contained 2 bases not matched to a gene. This CDR3 is built from 14 residues. From germline, CDR1 is MNHEY and CDR2 SVGAGI. The CDR3 spells CASRGTGGRNTIYF. In DNA, the CDR3 is TGTGCCAGCAGGGGGACAGGGGGCCGAAACACCATATATTTT.

This chain links TRBV2 with TRBJ1-6; D is unclear. The CDR3 extends over 11 amino acids. From germline, CDR1 is SNHLY and CDR2 FYNNEI. The germline V and J ends were trimmed by 6 bases and 9 bases, with 6 bases remaining between them. The chain's CDR3 is CASSDLSPLHF. CDR3 DNA sequence: TGTGCCAGCAGCGACCTTTCACCCCTCCACTTT.

The chain carries TRBV6-6 and TRBJ2-7, with D unresolved. V was shortened by 0 bases and J by 1 base, with 7 bases between the two germline ends. The CDR3 loop spans 14 amino acids. Germline-derived CDR1 and CDR2 are MNHNY and SVGAGI (reference sequence). The CDR3 sequence: CASSYSSQSYEQYF. DNA of the CDR3: TGTGCCAGCAGTTACTCGAGTCAATCCTACGAGCAGTACTTC.

The chain uses TRBV4-2 and TRBJ2-3, with TRBD2 matching over 11 bases. With V trimmed by 0 bases and J by 6 bases, 8 bases remained unmatched. The CDR3 consists of 17 residues. The germline CDR1 and CDR2 sequences are LGHNA and YNFKEQ. The CDR3 DNA follows: TGTGCCAGCAGCCAAGAACTTGTAGCGGGGGGGCTTGATACGCAGTATTTT. This codes for CASSQELVAGGLDTQYF.

This clone has only a few counts. The rearrangement links TRBV3-1 (or the pseudogene TRBV3-2) to TRBJ2-1; the D is unclear. The CDR3 sequence is 14 residues long. The germline V gene encodes CDR1 LGHDT and CDR2 YNNKEL (reference sequence). Trimming took off 1 base at V and 6 bases at J, with 10 bases between the two ends. The CDR3 nucleotides are TGTGCCAGCAGCCAAGTGGCTGACTTCAATGAGCAGTTCTTC. It is translated as CASSQVADFNEQFF.

The gene calls are TRBV7-9 and TRBJ2-3; D is perhaps TRBD1 (6 bases). Germline assignment: CDR1 SEHNR and CDR2 FQNEAQ (reference sequence). The CDR3 sequence is 13 residues long. V was clipped by 5 bases and J by 7 bases, with 13 bases between them. The CDR3 DNA reads as TGTGCCAGCAGCCCGGACAGCCGGAATACGCAGTATTTT. Translation gives CASSPDSRNTQYF.

V and J are TRBV7-2 and TRBJ1-5, with 7 nucleotides matching TRBD1. V shed 2 bases, J shed 4 bases, and the junction held 2 bases outside the gene matches. CDR1 is SGHTA and CDR2 is FQGNSA in the germline V gene. The CDR3 loop spans 14 amino acids. CDR3 sequence (DNA): TGTGCCAGCAGCTTAACACAGGGGAATCAGCCCCAGCATTTT. Its translation is CASSLTQGNQPQHF.

This clone was picked up a small number of times. V usage is TRBV9 and J usage is TRBJ2-2; 10 bases line up with TRBD1. With 8 bases clipped from V and 7 bases from J, the junction kept 8 bases outside the gene matches. Germline V gene lookup returns CDR1 SGDLS and CDR2 YYNGEE. The CDR3 has 14 residues. Here the CDR3 reads CASDSTGGHGELFF. Written as DNA, the CDR3 is TGTGCCAGTGATTCGACAGGGGGCCACGGGGAGCTGTTTTTT.

The chain has TRBV27 and TRBJ2-3; the D is unclear. Per germline, CDR1 MNHEY and CDR2 SMNVEV (reference sequence). V gave up 0 bases and J gave up 0 bases, with 4 bases separating them. The CDR3 runs 14 residues. The CDR3 DNA reads TGTGCCAGCAGTTTATCCCTCAGCACAGATACGCAGTATTTT. Its translation: CASSLSLSTDTQYF.

This chain connects TRBV5-1 to TRBJ1-1; no reliable D call. Germline V gene data show CDR1 as SGHRS and CDR2 as YFSETQ. The CDR3 covers 14 residues. The V end lost 4 bases, the J end lost 4 bases, and 14 bases lay between the germline ends. The CDR3 coding sequence is TGCGCCAGCAGCCCCCGACCGGGGAGCACTGAAGCTTTCTTT. Protein sequence: CASSPRPGSTEAFF. Combining the CDR3 with reference TRBV5-1 and TRBJ1-1 gives the whole variable domain KAGVTQTPRYLIKTRGQQVTLSCSPISGHRSVSWYQQTPGQGLQFLFEYFSETQRNKGNFPGRFSGRQFSNSRSEMNVSTLELGDSALYLCASSPRPGSTEAFFGQGTRLTVV.

The chain carries TRBV18 and TRBJ1-2; TRBD1 aligns across 8 bases. This CDR3 region has 17 residues. V was clipped by 6 bases and J by 1 base; unmatched bases: 13. Germline V CDR1 and CDR2: KGHSH, LQKENI. CDR3 protein: CASSPRDRIPVNYGYTF. In DNA form, the CDR3 reads TGTGCCAGCTCGCCTCGGGACAGGATCCCCGTTAACTATGGCTACACCTTC.

The chain couples TRBV14 to TRBJ2-7, with D tentatively TRBD1 (6 bases). V gave up 1 base and J gave up 2 bases, with 15 bases separating them. Germline values: CDR1 SGHDN, CDR2 FVKESK. The CDR3 has 16 amino acids. CDR3 nucleotide sequence: TGTGCCAGCAGCCAAGCTAGTTACAGGGTTCCCTACGAGCAGTACTTC. Translation: CASSQASYRVPYEQYF.

This sequence joins TRBV2 and TRBJ1-1, with TRBD1 as a possible D gene (5 bases). CDR1 SNHLY and CDR2 FYNNEI come from the germline V gene. V was cut by 7 bases and J by 4 bases, with 16 bases left in between. CDR3 length: 14 residues. The CDR3 spells CASTVSVGTTEAFF. Written as DNA, the CDR3 is TGTGCCAGCACCGTGAGTGTGGGGACCACTGAAGCTTTCTTT.

The chain recombines TRBV4-2 with TRBJ2-7, with D unresolved. Trimming took off 2 bases at V and 5 bases at J, with 19 bases between the two ends. In germline, CDR1 is LGHNA, CDR2 YNFKEQ. The CDR3 consists of 16 residues. CDR3 DNA: TGTGCCAGCAGCCAAAAAGGAGACCCAGGCGGCCACGAGCAGTACTTC. It encodes CASSQKGDPGGHEQYF.

This clone turned up a few times. The chain links TRBV11-3 to TRBJ1-1; the D is unclear. CDR1 is SGHNT, CDR2 YENEEA, per germline. The length of the CDR3 is 13 residues. Trimming shortened V by 1 base and J by 1 base, and 4 bases separated the two germline ends. The CDR3 loop is CASSLGGNTEAFF. The DNA of the CDR3 is TGTGCCAGCAGCTTAGGGGGGAACACTGAAGCTTTCTTT.

This clone was found once. In nucleotides, the CDR3 is TGTGCCAGCAGTACGGAGGGGGGCACCTACGAGCAGTACTTC. It translates to CASSTEGGTYEQYF. The chain uses TRBV28 and TRBJ2-7; D tentatively reads TRBD1 or TRBD2 (6 bases each). Trimming left V 5 bases short and J 2 bases short, with 13 bases between. This CDR3 has 14 residues. The germline V gene encodes CDR1 MDHEN and CDR2 SYDVKM. The variable domain in full, completed from reference TRBV28 and TRBJ2-7, reads DVKVTQSSRYLVKRTGEKVFLECVQDMDHENMFWYRQDPGLGLRLIYFSYDVKMKEKGDIPEGYSVSREKKERFSLILESASTNQTSMYLCASSTEGGTYEQYFGPGTRLTVT.